The 8 T cell receptor beta chains presented below share a single source sample, sequenced in a study of cytomegalovirus exposure and HLA in healthy donors. PCR used 60 Vbeta primers and 13 Jbeta primers. Here immunoSEQ multiplex PCR was the method, and the copy in TCRdb shows in-frame clones only, minus some. Counted here are about 190,000 clones, around 86% occurring once; the ten biggest clones make up about 5.7%. Sequences were obtained from PBMCs. The receptor source for this set is a middle-aged man in good health and CMV-seropositive.

The rearrangement links TRBV7-9 to TRBJ2-7; possibly TRBD1 for D (6 bases). V lost 3 bases and J 7 bases, leaving 13 bases between the germline ends. CDR3 length: 13 amino acids. The germline CDR1 and CDR2 sequences are SEHNR and FQNEAQ (reference sequence). CDR3 region: CASSLQGLGEQYF. CDR3 bases: TGTGCCAGCAGCTTGCAGGGGCTGGGGGAGCAGTACTTC. The variable domain in full, with the rest retrieved from reference TRBV7-9 and TRBJ2-7, is DTGVSQNPRHKITKRGQNVTFRCDPISEHNRLYWYRQTLGQGPEFLTYFQNEAQLEKSRLLSDRFSAERPKGSFSTLEIQRTEQGDSAMYLCASSLQGLGEQYFGPGTRLTVT.

The genes are TRBV4-1 and TRBJ2-1; possibly TRBD2 for D (7 bases). In germline, CDR1 is MGHRA, CDR2 YSYEKL. The CDR3 is 16 residues long. Between the trimmed V and J ends, which lost 2 bases and 4 bases, there was a span of 15 bases. For the CDR3, the DNA is TGCGCCAGCAGCCAATACACGGGGGGCTTGTACAATGAGCAGTTCTTC. Translating it yields CASSQYTGGLYNEQFF.

The table lists this clone with a few counts. This chain joins TRBV19 and TRBJ1-2; TRBD1 matches 7 bases. CDR3 length equals 14 residues. Trimming removed 6 bases from V and 1 base from J; junction bases left unmatched: 5. Germline loops: CDR1 LNHDA, CDR2 SQIVND (reference sequence). The CDR3 sequence is CASSETGFNYGYTF. In DNA, the CDR3 is TGTGCCAGTAGCGAGACAGGGTTTAACTATGGCTACACCTTC.

A note on this clone: Within the sample, other DNA sequences also encode this same CDR3. The rearrangement links TRBV5-1 to TRBJ1-4; tentatively, D is TRBD1 (5 bases). Germline assignment: CDR1 SGHRS and CDR2 YFSETQ. The V gene lost 0 bases and the J gene lost 2 bases, with 5 bases spanning the gap. CDR3 length: 14 residues. The CDR3, as DNA: TGCGCCAGCAGCTTGGCAGGGACTAATGAAAAACTGTTTTTT. Translation gives CASSLAGTNEKLFF.

This clone has just a few counts. V and J are TRBV27 and TRBJ2-7; TRBD1 might be the D (5 bases). CDR1 is MNHEY and CDR2 is SMNVEV in the germline V gene (reference sequence). The CDR3 loop spans 14 amino acids. V dropped 0 bases and J dropped 2 bases, with 8 bases sitting between them. CDR3 nucleotide sequence: TGTGCCAGCAGTTTATCTCAGGGTCCCTACGAGCAGTACTTC. This codes for CASSLSQGPYEQYF.

The sample holds one count of this clone. This rearrangement joins TRBV15 to TRBJ2-2; no clear D. CDR3 length: 15 residues. V was shortened by 0 bases and J by 6 bases, with 11 bases between the two germline ends. CDR1 and CDR2 from the germline V gene are LNHNV and YYDKDF (reference sequence). The CDR3 coding sequence is TGTGCCACCAGCAGAGATTCACCGGGTCCCGGGGAGCTGTTTTTT. Its translation is CATSRDSPGPGELFF.

The chain links TRBV5-1 to TRBJ2-7, with D possibly matching TRBD2 (6 bases). Looked up from germline, CDR1 is SGHRS and CDR2 is YFSETQ. V lost 0 bases and J lost 5, with 12 bases in between. This CDR3 is 14 amino acids long. CDR3 nucleotides: TGCGCCAGCAGCTTGGCCGGGCGGGGCCACGAGCAGTACTTC. This encodes CASSLAGRGHEQYF. The variable domain in full, with the rest retrieved from reference TRBV5-1 and TRBJ2-7, is KAGVTQTPRYLIKTRGQQVTLSCSPISGHRSVSWYQQTPGQGLQFLFEYFSETQRNKGNFPGRFSGRQFSNSRSEMNVSTLELGDSALYLCASSLAGRGHEQYFGPGTRLTVT.

The genes are TRBV13 and TRBJ1-2, with TRBD1 matching over 7 bases. The CDR3 runs 15 residues. V gave up 3 bases and J gave up 0 bases; unmatched junction bases: 4. Germline V gene lookup returns CDR1 PRHDT and CDR2 FYEKMQ (reference sequence). As DNA, the CDR3 is TGTGCCAGCAGCTTGGTAGGGGGCCCTAACTATGGCTACACCTTC. This translates into CASSLVGGPNYGYTF.